What follows are 2 T cell receptor beta chains derived from one specimen sequenced in a study of radiotherapy plus CTLA-4 blockade in lung cancer (dated by TCRdb to between 2018 and 2020). The library came from the immunoSEQ multiplex PCR assay. Here the immuneACCESS table is served through TCRdb, limited to in-frame sequences with V and J called. Missing clones are a known gap in these copies; in checked studies unresolved V genes cover under half, and the rest lacks a known reason. Within this sample are around 45,000 clones, with 55% to 80% of them counted one time only. The ten top clones hold 23% of the sample. The input for sequencing was peripheral blood, taken from a patient treated with radiotherapy plus ipilimumab. Receptors originate from a human donor with non-small cell lung cancer who had a partial response to radiotherapy plus ipilimumab.

This clone was counted between two and nine times. This chain connects TRBV2 to TRBJ2-3, with 8 bases aligning to TRBD2. V gave up 0 bases and J gave up 4 bases; unmatched junction bases: 3. This CDR3 region has 15 residues. Germline loops: CDR1 SNHLY, CDR2 FYNNEI. The CDR3 here is CASSEAAGGPDTQYF. CDR3 nucleotides: TGTGCCAGCAGTGAAGCGGCGGGAGGCCCAGATACGCAGTATTTT. Drawing the rest from reference TRBV2 and TRBJ2-3, the complete variable domain is EPEVTQTPSHQVTQMGQEVILRCVPISNHLYFYWYRQILGQKVEFLVSFYNNEISEKSEIFDDQFSVERPDGSNFTLKIRSTKLEDSAMYFCASSEAAGGPDTQYFGPGTRLTVL.

This clone was picked up one time. The J gene is TRBJ2-1, the V gene TRBV5-1, with TRBD2 as a possible D gene (7 bases). The germline V gene encodes CDR1 SGHRS and CDR2 YFSETQ. V dropped 3 bases and J dropped 5 bases, with 21 bases sitting between them. This CDR3 region has 17 residues. CDR3 amino acids: CASSSWIGGVRDNEQFF. CDR3 sequence (DNA): TGCGCCAGCAGCTCTTGGATAGGGGGGGTCAGGGACAATGAGCAGTTCTTC.